Following are 4 T cell receptor beta chains from one sample sequenced in a study of cytomegalovirus exposure and HLA in healthy donors. In the PCR, 60 Vbeta and 13 Jbeta primers were used. The method was immunoSEQ multiplex PCR; TCRdb's version includes in-frame clones alone and lacks a portion of them. The table includes 100,000 to 150,000 clones, approximately 80% detected once. Sequenced material: PBMCs. These receptors all stem from a woman between 40 and 50 years old in good health and CMV-seropositive.

The chain recombines TRBV7-2 with TRBJ2-7; TRBD2 matches 9 bases. After removal of 4 bases from V and 2 bases from J, the junction contained 3 bases not matched to a gene. This CDR3 has 14 residues. Germline values: CDR1 SGHTA, CDR2 FQGNSA. CDR3 loop: CASSSIAGAYEQYF. CDR3 nucleotide sequence: TGTGCCAGCAGCTCCATAGCGGGGGCCTACGAGCAGTACTTC.

J is TRBJ2-5 and V is TRBV27; a possible D gene is TRBD1 (6 bases). The CDR3 has 13 residues. V was pared by 5 bases and J by 5 bases, with 12 bases between. The germline gives CDR1 MNHEY, CDR2 SMNVEV (reference sequence). In DNA, the CDR3 is TGTGCCAGCAGTCCACAGGGCTCGGAGACCCAGTACTTC. This gives the protein CASSPQGSETQYF.

The rearrangement links TRBV5-1 to TRBJ1-2; 8 bases align to TRBD1. Germline lookup yields CDR1 SGHRS and CDR2 YFSETQ. V lost 4 bases to trimming and J lost 4 bases; unmatched junction nucleotides: 6. CDR3 size: 14 residues. The CDR3 is CASSPTGAGYGYTF. The DNA for the CDR3 is TGCGCCAGCAGCCCGACAGGGGCGGGCTATGGCTACACCTTC.

This clone was counted between two and nine times. The chain carries TRBV5-1 and TRBJ2-3; a weak D match, TRBD2 (6 bases). With 3 bases removed from V and 3 bases from J, the gap between germline ends came to 14 bases. CDR1 SGHRS and CDR2 YFSETQ come from the germline V gene. The CDR3 is 15 amino acids. CDR3 region: CASSSSGTQTDTQYF. The CDR3 nucleotides are TGCGCCAGCAGCTCCTCCGGGACTCAAACAGATACGCAGTATTTT.